These 23 T cell receptor beta chains originate from one sample sequenced in a study of Ad26.COV2.S vaccination and SARS-CoV-2 variants. Assay used: immunoSEQ multiplex PCR; TCRdb lists only in-frame clones, some missing. The table shows some 180,000 clones, with roughly 89% occurring only once. The sample was peripheral blood, taken after recovery from COVID-19. The receptors were gathered from a human donor who had recovered from COVID-19.

V usage is TRBV4-2 and J usage is TRBJ1-4; D may be TRBD1 (6 bases). The CDR3 extends over 13 amino acids. V was shortened by 0 bases and J by 13 bases, with 12 bases between the two germline ends. From germline, CDR1 is LGHNA and CDR2 YNFKEQ. This CDR3 is CASSQDRIQGLFF. Written as DNA, the CDR3 is TGTGCCAGCAGCCAAGATCGGATACAGGGACTGTTTTTT.

The chain is built from TRBV16 and TRBJ1-5; D gene ambiguous. The CDR3 is 14 residues long. V gave up 3 bases and J gave up 8 bases, with 14 bases separating them. Germline CDR1 and CDR2: KGHSY and FQNENV. CDR3 bases: TGTGCCAGCAGCCAGGGGAAGGGTGGGGAGCCCCAGCATTTT. Protein: CASSQGKGGEPQHF.

The V call is TRBV19, the J call TRBJ2-5; TRBD2 matches 7 bases. The germline V gene encodes CDR1 LNHDA and CDR2 SQIVND (reference sequence). The length of the CDR3 is 15 residues. Unmatched junction bases numbered 8, after V lost 5 bases and J lost 2 bases. In DNA form, the CDR3 reads TGTGCCAGTAGTCCCCTCCTAGCGGTACAAGAGACCCAGTACTTC. It is translated as CASSPLLAVQETQYF. Drawing the rest from reference TRBV19 and TRBJ2-5, the complete variable domain is DGGITQSPKYLFRKEGQNVTLSCEQNLNHDAMYWYRQDPGQGLRLIYYSQIVNDFQKGDIAEGYSVSREKKESFPLTVTSAQKNPTAFYLCASSPLLAVQETQYFGPGTRLLVL.

With regard to this clone: It is unclear where the CDR3 begins or ends on the DNA, so no DNA is shown, and the CDR3 is as TCRdb lists it. V is TRBV21-1 and J is TRBJ2-2; the table's TRBD2 call for D was not verified on the DNA. TRBV21-1 is marked as a pseudogene. The CDR3 extends over 18 residues, inclusive of both ends. CDR3 in amino acids: CASSKEKVAGGITGELFF.

The V call is TRBV5-1, the J call TRBJ2-7, with D perhaps matching TRBD1 (6 bases). From germline, CDR1 is SGHRS and CDR2 YFSETQ. The CDR3 totals 15 residues. Trimming left V 4 bases short and J 5 bases short, with 19 bases between. In DNA form, the CDR3 reads TGCGCCAGCAGCCAATCACAGGGCCCTTCGGACGAGCAGTACTTC. It codes for CASSQSQGPSDEQYF.

This clone has more than one count but fewer than ten. V gene TRBV19 combines with J gene TRBJ1-1; D perhaps matches TRBD1 (6 bases). V was cut by 2 bases and J by 7 bases, with 11 bases left in between. Per germline, CDR1 LNHDA and CDR2 SQIVND (reference sequence). This CDR3 is built from 13 residues. CDR3 in DNA: TGTGCCAGTAGTATAATAGGGGGTGGTGAAGCTTTCTTT. Protein product: CASSIIGGGEAFF.

This clone was observed once. This rearrangement joins TRBV21-1 to TRBJ1-1; TRBD1, the table's D call, was not compared with the DNA. TRBV21-1 is deemed a pseudogene. The CDR3 loop spans 17 amino acids. CDR3 DNA sequence: TGTGCCAGCAAAGGGACACGGCAGGGGGAGGTGAACACTGAAGCTTTCTTT. Residues: CASKGTRQGEVNTEAFF.

V gene TRBV6-5 combines with J gene TRBJ2-1; a weak D match, TRBD1 (7 bases). Trimming left V 6 bases short and J 8 bases short, with 8 bases between. Germline V gene sequence: CDR1 MNHEY, CDR2 SVGAGI. CDR3 length: 11 residues. As DNA, the CDR3 is TGTGCCAGCAGCAGGGGGGATGAGCAGTTCTTC. Translating it yields CASSRGDEQFF.

The CDR3 loop is CASSFFGQASNQPQHF. CDR3 DNA: TGTGCCAGCAGCTTTTTCGGACAGGCTAGCAATCAGCCCCAGCATTTT. The chain couples TRBV5-6 to TRBJ1-5; TRBD1 matches 7 bases. V shed 2 bases and J 0 bases; nucleotides not matched to a gene: 5. The CDR3 spans 16 residues. Germline lookup yields CDR1 SGHDT and CDR2 YYEEEE.

This chain links TRBV2 with TRBJ2-7; the D gene is possibly TRBD2 (6 bases). Between the trimmed V and J ends, which lost 4 bases and 5 bases, there was a span of 15 bases. Germline CDR1 SNHLY, CDR2 FYNNEI. The CDR3 has 14 residues. The DNA for the CDR3 is TGTGCCAGCAGTGTCACGGGGACTTATAACGAGCAGTACTTC. Its translation is CASSVTGTYNEQYF.

The chain carries TRBV10-3 and TRBJ2-6; D might be TRBD1 or TRBD2, each matching 5 bases. The CDR3 loop spans 16 amino acids. Germline loops: CDR1 ENHRY, CDR2 SYGVKD. With 8 bases removed from V and 0 bases from J, the gap between germline ends came to 14 bases. CDR3 residues: CAIWGTQSSGANVLTF. For the CDR3, the DNA is TGTGCCATCTGGGGGACCCAATCCTCTGGGGCCAACGTCCTGACTTTC.

This chain links TRBV7-9 with TRBJ2-7; D unresolved. CDR1 and CDR2 from the germline V gene are SEHNR and FQNEAQ (reference sequence). The CDR3 extends over 11 amino acids. Trimming took 5 bases from V and 1 from J, leaving 3 bases between them. DNA of the CDR3: TGTGCCAGCAGCCCGTCCTACGAGCAGTACTTC. It encodes CASSPSYEQYF.

The chain links TRBV29-1 to TRBJ2-1, with D possibly matching TRBD2 (7 bases). The germline CDR1 and CDR2 sequences are SQVTM and ANQGSEA. The CDR3 is 11 amino acids. Trimming removed 7 bases at V and 15 bases at J, with 19 bases between. CDR3 in DNA: TGCAGCGCTCTCGTGTACGGGGGGCGGTTCTTC. This gives the protein CSALVYGGRFF.

The chain joins TRBV7-9 to TRBJ2-1; 10 bases line up with TRBD1. CDR3 length: 15 amino acids. The germline V gene has CDR1 SEHNR and CDR2 FQNEAQ (reference sequence). V lost 5 bases and J lost 9; bases outside the gene matches: 10. CDR3 sequence (DNA): TGTGCCAGCAGCACGGGACAGGGGAACTGGGCTGAGCAGTTCTTC. The encoded protein is CASSTGQGNWAEQFF.

The chain is built from TRBV6-5 and TRBJ2-5; 8 positions match TRBD2. From germline, CDR1 is MNHEY and CDR2 SVGAGI. The CDR3 has 15 residues. Trimming cost V 0 bases and J 5 bases; bases outside gene matches: 5. CDR3 loop: CASSYSMGTSETQYF. The CDR3 DNA follows: TGTGCCAGCAGTTACTCGATGGGGACTAGTGAGACCCAGTACTTC.

This clone showed up just a few times. The chain combines TRBV29-1 with TRBJ2-7, with 7 bases matching TRBD2. Germline loops: CDR1 SQVTM, CDR2 ANQGSEA. CDR3 length equals 10 residues. After removal of 6 bases from V and 6 bases from J, the junction contained 2 bases not matched to a gene. The CDR3 spells CSVGGSEQYF. CDR3 sequence (DNA): TGCAGCGTGGGGGGGAGCGAGCAGTACTTC.

The V call is TRBV6-5, the J call TRBJ1-3; D not certain. Germline CDR1 and CDR2: MNHEY and SVGAGI. The CDR3 spans 15 residues. V dropped 5 bases and J dropped 0 bases, with 11 bases sitting between them. Here the CDR3 DNA reads TGTGCCAGCAGTCTTATCCCTTACTCTGGAAACACCATATATTTT. Translated: CASSLIPYSGNTIYF.

This chain uses TRBV6-6 with TRBJ2-7; TRBD2 might be the D (5 bases). The germline V and J ends were trimmed by 5 bases and 5 bases, with 10 bases remaining between them. The CDR3 length is 12 residues. From germline, CDR1 is MNHNY and CDR2 SVGAGI (reference sequence). CDR3 sequence reads: CASSPYSDEQYF. CDR3 in DNA: TGTGCCAGCAGTCCATATAGCGACGAGCAGTACTTC.

The rearrangement uses TRBV7-3 and TRBJ1-2; D might be TRBD1 (5 bases). Trimming stripped 2 bases from V and 3 bases from J, with 7 bases between. The CDR3 covers 13 residues. The germline gives CDR1 SGHTA, CDR2 FQGTGA. The CDR3 sequence: CASSLDRHYGYTF. The DNA of the CDR3 is TGTGCCAGCAGCTTAGACAGACACTATGGCTACACCTTC. The variable domain in full, with the rest retrieved from reference TRBV7-3 and TRBJ1-2, is GAGVSQTPSNKVTEKGKYVELRCDPISGHTALYWYRQSLGQGPEFLIYFQGTGAADDSGLPNDRFFAVRPEGSVSTLKIQRTERGDSAVYLCASSLDRHYGYTFGSGTRLTVV.

This sequence joins TRBV11-2 and TRBJ2-7; D may be TRBD1 (6 bases). Germline lookup yields CDR1 SGHAT and CDR2 FQNNGV. V lost 5 bases and J 4 bases, leaving 12 bases between the germline ends. CDR3 length: 13 amino acids. In DNA form, the CDR3 reads TGTGCCAGCAGCGTTAAGAGGGGGTACGAGCAGTACTTC. This codes for CASSVKRGYEQYF. The full variable domain, completed using reference TRBV11-2 and TRBJ2-7, is EAGVAQSPRYKIIEKRQSVAFWCNPISGHATLYWYQQILGQGPKLLIQFQNNGVVDDSQLPKDRFSAERLKGVDSTLKIQPAKLEDSAVYLCASSVKRGYEQYFGPGTRLTVT.

This clone occurred once. The CDR3 coding sequence is TGCAGCGTTGTGGGACAGGAGACCTCCTACGAGCAGTACTTC. It yields the protein CSVVGQETSYEQYF. This chain uses TRBV29-1 with TRBJ2-7; 8 nucleotides line up with TRBD1. The CDR3 is 14 amino acids. J lost 0 bases, V lost 4 bases, and 5 bases had no gene match. Germline V lookup: CDR1 SQVTM, CDR2 ANQGSEA.

The chain has TRBV30 and TRBJ1-6, with D hard to call. This CDR3 region has 14 residues. Per germline, CDR1 GTSNPN and CDR2 SVGIG (reference sequence). V dropped 2 bases and J dropped 0 bases, with 5 bases sitting between them. The CDR3: CAWSRSSYNSPLHF. Written as DNA, the CDR3 is TGTGCCTGGAGTAGGAGCTCCTATAATTCACCCCTCCACTTT.

V and J are TRBV28 and TRBJ1-1; D is perhaps TRBD1 (5 bases). The CDR3 is made up of 15 amino acids. V was clipped by 4 bases and J by 7 bases, with 19 bases between them. CDR1 is MDHEN, CDR2 SYDVKM, per germline. This chain's CDR3 is CASSSAGGNGIEAFF. The DNA for the CDR3 is TGTGCCAGCAGTTCCGCCGGGGGGAACGGGATTGAAGCTTTCTTT.